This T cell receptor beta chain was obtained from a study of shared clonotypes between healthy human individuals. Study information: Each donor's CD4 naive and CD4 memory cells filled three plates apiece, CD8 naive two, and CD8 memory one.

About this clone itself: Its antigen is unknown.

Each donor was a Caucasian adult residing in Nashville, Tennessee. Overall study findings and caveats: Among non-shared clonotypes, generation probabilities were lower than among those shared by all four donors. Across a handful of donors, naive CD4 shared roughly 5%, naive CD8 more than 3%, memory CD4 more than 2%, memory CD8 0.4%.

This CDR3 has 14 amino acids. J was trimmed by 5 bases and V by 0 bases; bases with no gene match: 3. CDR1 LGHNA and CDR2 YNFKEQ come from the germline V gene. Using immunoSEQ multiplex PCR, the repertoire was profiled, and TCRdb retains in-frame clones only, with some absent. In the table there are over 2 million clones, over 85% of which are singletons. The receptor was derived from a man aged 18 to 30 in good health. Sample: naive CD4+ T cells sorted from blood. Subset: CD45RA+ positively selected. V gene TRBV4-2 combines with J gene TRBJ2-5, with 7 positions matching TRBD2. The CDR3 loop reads CASSQELGRETQYF. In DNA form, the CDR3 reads TGTGCCAGCAGCCAAGAGCTCGGGAGGGAGACCCAGTACTTC.